A selection of T cell receptor beta chains follows, all from one sample in a study of graft-versus-host responses after intestinal transplantation. Profiling relied on immunoSEQ multiplex PCR, and the TCRdb table lists in-frame clones only, not all of them. Seen here are 50,000 to 75,000 clones, 85% to 95% observed once, and the top ten hold around 0.4%. Their antigens remain unidentified. Here the sequenced sample was unstimulated CD4+ T cells sorted from spleen or lymph node cells, taken before transplant. The receptors originated from a human donor who was the organ donor for an intestinal transplant. Each CDR3 is given with its conserved first and last residue. A D gene is named only where the DNA matches it firmly. Part of the rows lack a size; the others show once, few, many or a class for expanded clones.

d_call	clone_size	v_call	j_call	cdr3_aa	cdr3_nt
TRBD1	once	TRBV5-1	TRBJ1-4	CASSERTGVNEKLFF	TGCGCCAGCAGCGAAAGGACAGGAGTCAATGAAAAACTGTTTTTT
.	.	TRBV7-2	TRBJ2-2	CASSLVWQITGELFF	TGTGCCAGCAGCTTAGTGTGGCAAATCACCGGGGAGCTGTTTTTT
.	once	TRBV15	TRBJ1-6	CATSRERQGRSPLHF	TGTGCCACCAGCAGAGAACGCCAGGGTAGATCACCCCTCCACTTT
.	once	TRBV19	TRBJ2-6	CASRAGHPSSGANVLTF	TGTGCCAGTAGGGCGGGACACCCGAGCTCTGGGGCCAACGTCCTGACTTTC
.	.	TRBV7-9	TRBJ1-3	CASSLELGNTIYF	TGTGCCAGCAGCTTAGAACTTGGAAACACCATATATTTT
TRBD1	.	TRBV6-1	TRBJ1-2	CASSTRTGEYGYTF	TGTGCCAGCAGTACTAGGACAGGGGAATATGGCTACACCTTC
TRBD2	.	TRBV6-6	TRBJ2-4	CASSPWTSLTKNIQYF	TGTGCCAGCAGTCCGTGGACTAGCCTAACCAAAAACATTCAGTACTTC
.	.	TRBV2	TRBJ2-1	CASSEGPGGRNEQFF	TGTGCCAGCAGTGAGGGCCCCGGCGGCCGCAATGAGCAGTTCTTC
.	.	TRBV25-1	TRBJ2-7	CASSDPTGYEQYF	TGTGCCAGCAGTGACCCAACAGGATACGAGCAGTACTTC
.	.	TRBV18	TRBJ2-7	CASSPGQQFYEQYF	TGTGCCAGCTCACCCGGACAGCAGTTCTACGAGCAGTACTTC
.	.	TRBV6-5	TRBJ2-7	CASSYVAGRSYEQYF	TGTGCCAGCAGTTACGTGGCGGGGCGATCCTACGAGCAGTACTTC
.	once	TRBV12-5	TRBJ2-3	CASGLVNGPDTQYF	TGTGCTAGTGGTTTGGTAAATGGTCCAGATACGCAGTATTTT
TRBD2	.	TRBV11-2	TRBJ2-1	CASSFARDYPVGEQFF	TGTGCCAGCAGCTTTGCCCGGGACTACCCCGTTGGTGAGCAGTTCTTC
.	.	TRBV7-9	TRBJ1-1	CASRRQISNTEAFF	TGTGCCAGCAGGCGACAGATTTCGAACACTGAAGCTTTCTTT
.	.	TRBV14	TRBJ2-3	CASSIRGGGRTDTQYF	TGTGCCAGCAGCATAAGAGGGGGGGGCCGCACAGATACGCAGTATTTT
TRBD1	once	TRBV6-5	TRBJ1-1	CASSYDQDRLNTEAFF	TGTGCCAGCAGTTACGACCAGGACAGGTTGAACACTGAAGCTTTCTTT
.	.	TRBV5-5	TRBJ1-2	CASRQANYGYTF	TGTGCCAGCAGACAGGCTAACTATGGCTACACCTTC
.	.	TRBV7-2	TRBJ1-3	CASSLSVSGNTIYF	TGTGCCAGCAGCTTATCAGTTTCTGGAAACACCATATATTTT
.	.	TRBV5-4	TRBJ2-3	CASSIRWEADTQYF	TGTGCCAGCAGTATCCGATGGGAGGCAGATACGCAGTATTTT
.	.	TRBV5-6	TRBJ1-5	CASSSGPDQPQHF	TGTGCCAGCAGCTCCGGACCAGATCAGCCCCAGCATTTT
TRBD1	.	TRBV19	TRBJ1-2	CASSTDRVLGYTF	TGTGCCAGTAGCACGGACAGGGTCCTTGGCTACACCTTC
TRBD1	once	TRBV19	TRBJ1-6	CASALGTGGNSPLHF	TGTGCCAGCGCTCTCGGGACAGGGGGGAATTCACCCCTCCACTTT
TRBD2	.	TRBV6-5	TRBJ2-7	CASSYQRGYEQYF	TGTGCCAGCAGTTACCAGCGGGGCTACGAGCAGTACTTC
.	.	TRBV6-6	TRBJ2-7	CASSYSYRLEVGEQYF	TGTGCCAGCAGTTACTCGTATAGGTTGGAGGTTGGCGAGCAGTACTTC
TRBD1	.	TRBV11-2	TRBJ2-2	CASSPRQGHGELFF	TGTGCCAGCAGCCCCCGACAGGGCCACGGGGAGCTGTTTTTT
.	.	TRBV7-2	TRBJ2-6	CASSLVFGGAAGANVLTF	TGTGCCAGCAGCTTAGTATTCGGGGGCGCGGCTGGGGCCAACGTCCTGACTTTC